The table lists the clone carrying this T cell receptor beta chain with a count of one. What it recognizes is unknown. This specimen comes from a study of T cell responses to AZD1222 COVID-19 vaccine. Background on the study: Doses given second, at about 4 or about 12 weeks, were pooled.

TCRdb's copy holds only in-frame clones and misses some; the assay was immunoSEQ multiplex PCR. The sample has more than 110,000 clones; around 93% are singletons. Study results and caveats: Nearly half of spike-specific TCRs reportedly target variant regions that are unmutated in the B.1.351 and B.1.1.7 variants.

The CDR3 has 15 amino acids. V was pared by 4 bases and J by 1 base, with 11 bases between. CDR1 and CDR2 from the germline V gene are SNHLY and FYNNEI. This receptor was obtained from an adult in good health. V gene TRBV2 combines with J gene TRBJ1-5, with D tentatively TRBD1 (6 bases). The specimen was peripheral blood, collected on day 0 of AZD1222 vaccination. This CDR3 is CASSATGVSNQPQHF. Here the CDR3 DNA reads TGTGCCAGCAGTGCGACAGGTGTAAGCAATCAGCCCCAGCATTTT.